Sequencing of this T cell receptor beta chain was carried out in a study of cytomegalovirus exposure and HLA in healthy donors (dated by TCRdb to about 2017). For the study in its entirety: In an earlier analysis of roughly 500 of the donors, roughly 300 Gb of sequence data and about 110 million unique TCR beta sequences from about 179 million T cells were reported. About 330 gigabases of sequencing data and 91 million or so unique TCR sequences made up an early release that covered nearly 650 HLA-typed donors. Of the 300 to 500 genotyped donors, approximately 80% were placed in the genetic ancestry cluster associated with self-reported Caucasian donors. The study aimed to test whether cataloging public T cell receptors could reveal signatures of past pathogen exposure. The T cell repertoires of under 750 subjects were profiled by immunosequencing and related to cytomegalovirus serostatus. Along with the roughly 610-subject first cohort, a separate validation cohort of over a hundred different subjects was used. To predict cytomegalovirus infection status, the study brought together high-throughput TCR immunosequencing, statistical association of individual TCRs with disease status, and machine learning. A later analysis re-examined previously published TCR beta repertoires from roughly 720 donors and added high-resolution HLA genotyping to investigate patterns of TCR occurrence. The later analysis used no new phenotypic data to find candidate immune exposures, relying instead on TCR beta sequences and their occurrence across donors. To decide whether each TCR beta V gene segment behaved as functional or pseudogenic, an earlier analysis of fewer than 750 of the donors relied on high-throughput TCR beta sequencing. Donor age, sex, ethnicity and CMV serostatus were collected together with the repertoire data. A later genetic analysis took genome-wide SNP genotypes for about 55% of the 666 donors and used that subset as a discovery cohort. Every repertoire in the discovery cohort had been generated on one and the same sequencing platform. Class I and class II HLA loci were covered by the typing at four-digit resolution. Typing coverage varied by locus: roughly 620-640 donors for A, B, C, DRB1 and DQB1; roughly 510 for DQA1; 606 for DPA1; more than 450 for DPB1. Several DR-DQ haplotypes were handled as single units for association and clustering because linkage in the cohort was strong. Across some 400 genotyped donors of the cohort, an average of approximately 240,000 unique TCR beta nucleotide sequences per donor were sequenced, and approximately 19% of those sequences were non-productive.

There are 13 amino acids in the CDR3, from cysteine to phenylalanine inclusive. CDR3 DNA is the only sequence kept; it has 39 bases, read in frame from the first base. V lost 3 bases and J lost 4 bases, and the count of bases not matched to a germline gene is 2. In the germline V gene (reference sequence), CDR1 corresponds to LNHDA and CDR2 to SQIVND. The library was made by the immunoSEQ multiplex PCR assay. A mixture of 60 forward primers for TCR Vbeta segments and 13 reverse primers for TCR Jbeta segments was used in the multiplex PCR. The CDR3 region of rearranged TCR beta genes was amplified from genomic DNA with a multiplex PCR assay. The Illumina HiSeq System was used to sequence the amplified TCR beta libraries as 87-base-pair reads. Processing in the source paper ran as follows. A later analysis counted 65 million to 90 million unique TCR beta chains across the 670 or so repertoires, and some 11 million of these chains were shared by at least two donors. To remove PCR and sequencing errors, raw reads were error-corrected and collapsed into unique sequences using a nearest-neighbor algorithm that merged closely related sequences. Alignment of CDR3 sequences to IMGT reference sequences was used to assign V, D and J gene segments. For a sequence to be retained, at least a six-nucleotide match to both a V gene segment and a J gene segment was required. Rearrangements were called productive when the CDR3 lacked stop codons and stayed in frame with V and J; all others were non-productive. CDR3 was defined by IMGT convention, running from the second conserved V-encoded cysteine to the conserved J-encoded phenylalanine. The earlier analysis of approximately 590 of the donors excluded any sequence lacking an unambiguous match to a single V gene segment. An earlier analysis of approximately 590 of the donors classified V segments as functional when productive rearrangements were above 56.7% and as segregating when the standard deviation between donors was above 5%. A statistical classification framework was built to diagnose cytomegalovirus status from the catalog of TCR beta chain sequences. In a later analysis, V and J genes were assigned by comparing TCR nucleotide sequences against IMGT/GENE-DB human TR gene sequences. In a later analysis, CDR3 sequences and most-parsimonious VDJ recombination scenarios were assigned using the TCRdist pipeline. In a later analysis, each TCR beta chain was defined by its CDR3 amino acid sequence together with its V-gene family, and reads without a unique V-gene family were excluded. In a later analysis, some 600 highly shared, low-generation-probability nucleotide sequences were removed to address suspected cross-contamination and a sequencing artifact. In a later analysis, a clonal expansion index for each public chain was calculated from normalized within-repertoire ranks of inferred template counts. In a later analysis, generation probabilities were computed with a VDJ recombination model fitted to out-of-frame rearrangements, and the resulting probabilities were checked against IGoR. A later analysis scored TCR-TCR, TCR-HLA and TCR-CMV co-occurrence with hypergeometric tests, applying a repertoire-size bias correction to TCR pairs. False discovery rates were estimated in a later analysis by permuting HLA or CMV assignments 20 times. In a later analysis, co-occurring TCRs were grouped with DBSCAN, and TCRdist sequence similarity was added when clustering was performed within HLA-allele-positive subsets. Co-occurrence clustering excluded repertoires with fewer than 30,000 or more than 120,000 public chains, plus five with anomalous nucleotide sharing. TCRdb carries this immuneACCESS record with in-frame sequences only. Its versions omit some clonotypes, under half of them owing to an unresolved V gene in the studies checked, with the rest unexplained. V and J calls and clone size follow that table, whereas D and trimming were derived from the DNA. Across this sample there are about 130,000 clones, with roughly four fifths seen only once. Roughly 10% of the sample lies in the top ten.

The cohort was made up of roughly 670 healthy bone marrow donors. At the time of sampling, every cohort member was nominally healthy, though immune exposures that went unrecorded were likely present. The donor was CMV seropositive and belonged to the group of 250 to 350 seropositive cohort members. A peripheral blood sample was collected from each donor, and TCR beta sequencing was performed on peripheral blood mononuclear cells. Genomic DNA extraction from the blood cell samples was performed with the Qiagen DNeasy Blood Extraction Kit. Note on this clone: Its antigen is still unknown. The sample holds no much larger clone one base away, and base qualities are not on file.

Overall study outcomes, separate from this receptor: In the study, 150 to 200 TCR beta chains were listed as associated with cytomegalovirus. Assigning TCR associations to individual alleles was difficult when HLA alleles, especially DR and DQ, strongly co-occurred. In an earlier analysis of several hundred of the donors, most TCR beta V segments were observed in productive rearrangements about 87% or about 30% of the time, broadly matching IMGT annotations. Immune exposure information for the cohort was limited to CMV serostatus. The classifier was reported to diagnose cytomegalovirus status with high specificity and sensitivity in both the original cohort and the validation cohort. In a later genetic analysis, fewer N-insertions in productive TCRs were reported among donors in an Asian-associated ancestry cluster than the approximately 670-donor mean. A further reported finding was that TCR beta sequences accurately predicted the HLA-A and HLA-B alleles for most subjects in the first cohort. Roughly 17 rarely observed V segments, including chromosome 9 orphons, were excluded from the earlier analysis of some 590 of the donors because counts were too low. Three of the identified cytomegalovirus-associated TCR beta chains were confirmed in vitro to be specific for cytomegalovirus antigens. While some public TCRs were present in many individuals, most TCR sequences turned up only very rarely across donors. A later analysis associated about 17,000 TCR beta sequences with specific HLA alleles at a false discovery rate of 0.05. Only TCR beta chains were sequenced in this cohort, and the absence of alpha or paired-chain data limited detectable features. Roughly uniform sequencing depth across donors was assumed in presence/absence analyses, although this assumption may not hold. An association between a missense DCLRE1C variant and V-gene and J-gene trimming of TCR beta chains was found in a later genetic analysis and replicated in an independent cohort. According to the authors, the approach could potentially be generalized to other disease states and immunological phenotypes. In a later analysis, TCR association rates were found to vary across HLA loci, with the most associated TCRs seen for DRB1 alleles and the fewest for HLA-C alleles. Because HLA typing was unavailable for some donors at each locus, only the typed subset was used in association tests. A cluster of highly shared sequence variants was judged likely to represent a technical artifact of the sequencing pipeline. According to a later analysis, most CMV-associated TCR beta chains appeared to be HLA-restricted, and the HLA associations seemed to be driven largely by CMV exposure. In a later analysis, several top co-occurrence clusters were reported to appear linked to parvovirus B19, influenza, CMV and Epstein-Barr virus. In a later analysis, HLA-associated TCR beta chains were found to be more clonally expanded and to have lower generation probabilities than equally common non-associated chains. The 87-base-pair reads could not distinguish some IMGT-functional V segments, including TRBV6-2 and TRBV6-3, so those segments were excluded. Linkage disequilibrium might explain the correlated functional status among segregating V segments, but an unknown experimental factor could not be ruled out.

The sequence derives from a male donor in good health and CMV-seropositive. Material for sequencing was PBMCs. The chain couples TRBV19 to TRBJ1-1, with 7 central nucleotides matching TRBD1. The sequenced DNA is TGTGCCAGTAGTATCCAGGGGGGCACTGAAGCTTTCTTT. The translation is CASSIQGGTEAFF.